This record covers a single TCR beta chain. The antigen it binds to is not known. No base qualities exist here, and no much larger clone lies one base off it. From the cysteine up to the phenylalanine, the CDR3 has a length of 16 residues. Only the CDR3 DNA is retained, 48 bases long and in frame from the first base. CDR1 and CDR2, looked up from the germline V gene, are MGHRA and YSYEKL. V sheds 1 base and J sheds 0 bases, leaving 10 bases between their ends. The data derive from a study of cytomegalovirus exposure and HLA in healthy donors (dated by TCRdb to the late 2010s). For the wider study: An earlier analysis of 587 of the donors reported under 300 Gb of sequence data and roughly 120 million unique TCR beta sequences obtained from around 180 million T cells. Every discovery cohort repertoire had been produced on one sequencing platform. In a later analysis, previously published TCR beta repertoires from about 670 donors were re-analyzed and high-resolution HLA genotyping was added so that TCR occurrence patterns could be studied. Using immunosequencing, the study profiled T cell repertoires from around 670 subjects and related those repertoires to cytomegalovirus serostatus. Typing coverage varied by locus: roughly 620-640 donors for A, B, C, DRB1 and DQB1; about 520 for DQA1; about 570 for DPA1; 450 to 480 for DPB1. On average, 235,054 unique TCR beta nucleotide sequences were sequenced per donor among a few hundred genotyped donors of the cohort, with roughly 18% of those sequences being non-productive. Of the approximately 400 genotyped donors, approximately 80% were placed in the genetic ancestry cluster associated with self-reported Caucasian donors. To predict cytomegalovirus infection status, the study combined high-throughput TCR immunosequencing, statistical association of individual TCRs with disease status, and machine learning. In the later analysis, no new phenotypic data were used to find candidate immune exposures; instead, reliance was placed on TCR beta sequences and their occurrence across donors. Alongside the repertoire data, information on donor age, sex, ethnicity and CMV serostatus was compiled. Both class I and class II loci were covered by HLA typing, at four-digit resolution. Along with the approximately 650-subject first cohort, a separate validation cohort of roughly 110 different subjects was used. A later genetic analysis took genome-wide SNP genotypes for 398 of the 666 donors and used that subset as a discovery cohort. An earlier analysis of roughly 580 of the donors used high-throughput TCR beta sequencing to judge whether each TCR beta V gene segment behaved as functional or pseudogenic. Roughly five DR-DQ haplotypes were handled as single units for association and clustering, since linkage in the cohort was strong. The study aimed to test whether signatures of past pathogen exposure could be identified by cataloging public T cell receptors. An early release covering roughly 640 HLA-typed donors comprised approximately 290 gigabases of sequencing data and tens of millions of unique TCR sequences. Summary of the overall study and its limitations: The sequencing pipeline was judged likely to have produced a cluster of highly shared sequence variants as a technical artifact. In an earlier analysis of around 600 of the donors, most TCR beta V segments were observed in productive rearrangements about 87% or about 30% of the time, broadly matching IMGT annotations. Specific HLA alleles were associated with roughly 17,000 TCR beta sequences at a false discovery rate of 0.05 in a later analysis. Presence/absence analyses assumed roughly uniform sequencing depth across donors, an assumption that may not hold. While some public TCRs were present in many individuals, most TCR sequences turned up only very rarely across donors. In both the original and validation cohorts, the classifier was reported to diagnose cytomegalovirus status with high specificity and sensitivity. Several of the top co-occurrence clusters appeared to be linked to parvovirus B19, influenza, CMV and Epstein-Barr virus, according to a later analysis. Because the 87-base-pair reads could not distinguish some IMGT-functional V segments, including TRBV6-2 and TRBV6-3, those segments were excluded. In a later analysis, most CMV-associated TCR beta chains were found to appear HLA-restricted, with HLA associations seemingly driven largely by CMV exposure. In vitro tests confirmed that a few of the cytomegalovirus-associated TCR beta chains recognize cytomegalovirus antigens. About 15 rarely observed V segments, including chromosome 9 orphons, were excluded from the earlier analysis of approximately 500 of the donors because counts were too low. A later genetic analysis associated a missense DCLRE1C variant with V-gene and J-gene trimming of TCR beta chains, and an independent cohort replicated the association. The authors suggested that the approach could potentially be extended to other disease states and immunological phenotypes. When HLA alleles, especially DR and DQ, strongly co-occurred, TCR associations were difficult to assign to individual alleles. For the cohort, immune exposure information was limited to CMV serostatus. A further reported finding was that TCR beta sequences accurately predicted the HLA-A and HLA-B alleles for most subjects in the first cohort. In a later genetic analysis, fewer N-insertions in productive TCRs were reported among donors in an Asian-associated ancestry cluster than the approximately 710-donor mean. The study gave a list of some 150 TCR beta chains associated with cytomegalovirus. Linkage disequilibrium might explain the correlated functional status among segregating V segments, but an unknown experimental factor could not be ruled out. A later analysis found that TCR association rates varied across HLA loci, with DRB1 alleles showing the most associated TCRs and HLA-C alleles the fewest. This cohort had only TCR beta chains sequenced, and the lack of alpha or paired-chain data limited which features could be detected. HLA typing was unavailable for some donors at each locus, so association tests used only the typed subset. In a later analysis, HLA-associated TCR beta chains were found to be more clonally expanded and to have lower generation probabilities than equally common non-associated chains.

In total, about 650 healthy bone marrow donors made up the cohort. At the time of sampling, every cohort member was nominally healthy, though immune exposures that went unrecorded were likely present. The donor was CMV seronegative and was included in the group of about 350 seronegative cohort members. Every donor gave a peripheral blood sample, and the peripheral blood mononuclear cells from that sample were used for TCR beta sequencing. Genomic DNA was extracted from the blood cell samples with the Qiagen DNeasy Blood Extraction Kit. Library generation was performed with the immunoSEQ multiplex PCR assay. For the multiplex PCR, a mixture combining 60 forward primers for TCR Vbeta segments and 13 reverse primers for TCR Jbeta segments was used. The CDR3 region of rearranged TCR beta genes was amplified from genomic DNA with a multiplex PCR assay. The Illumina HiSeq System was used to sequence the amplified TCR beta libraries as 87-base-pair reads. The authors' analysis ran thus. A later analysis tallied 75 million to 95 million unique TCR beta chains across the 666 repertoires, and around 9.9 million of those chains were shared by two or more donors. A nearest-neighbor algorithm error-corrected the raw reads and collapsed the reads into unique sequences, merging closely related sequences to remove PCR and sequencing errors. V, D and J gene segments were assigned by aligning CDR3 sequences to IMGT reference sequences. For a sequence to be retained, at least a six-nucleotide match to both a V gene segment and a J gene segment was required. Rearrangements were classified as productive when the CDR3 lacked stop codons and remained in frame with V and J, and all other rearrangements were classified as non-productive. Following IMGT convention, CDR3 was defined as the stretch from the second conserved V-encoded cysteine up to the conserved J-encoded phenylalanine. Sequences without an unambiguous match to a single V gene segment were excluded from the earlier analysis of 450 to 650 of the donors. In an earlier analysis of 587 of the donors, V segments were called functional above 56.7% productive rearrangements and were called segregating when the between-donor standard deviation exceeded 5%. A statistical classification framework was developed to diagnose cytomegalovirus status using the catalog of TCR beta chain sequences. A later analysis assigned V and J genes by comparing TCR nucleotide sequences with IMGT/GENE-DB human TR gene sequences. Using the TCRdist pipeline, a later analysis assigned CDR3 sequences along with most-parsimonious VDJ recombination scenarios. A later analysis defined each TCR beta chain by its CDR3 amino acid sequence plus V-gene family, and excluded reads lacking a unique V-gene family. To address suspected cross-contamination and a sequencing artifact, a later analysis removed 592 highly shared, low-generation-probability nucleotide sequences. In a later analysis, a clonal expansion index was calculated for each public chain from normalized within-repertoire ranks of inferred template counts. Generation probabilities in a later analysis came from a VDJ recombination model fitted to out-of-frame rearrangements, and those results were checked against IGoR. Hypergeometric tests were used in a later analysis to score TCR-TCR, TCR-HLA and TCR-CMV co-occurrence, with a repertoire-size bias correction applied to the TCR pairs. A later analysis estimated false discovery rates by permuting HLA or CMV assignments 20 times. A later analysis grouped co-occurring TCRs with DBSCAN, adding TCRdist sequence similarity when clustering within HLA-allele-positive subsets. Repertoires with fewer than 30,000 or more than 120,000 public chains, plus five repertoires with anomalous nucleotide sharing, were excluded from co-occurrence clustering. The immuneACCESS repertoire file appears here via TCRdb, limited to in-frame rearrangements. These files lack a portion of the clones; in checked studies, under half of the deficit traces to unresolved V genes, and the cause of the others is not known. V, J and clone size are taken as reported in that table, and D and trimming were inferred from the DNA itself. Present in this sample are roughly 100,000 clones, around four fifths of which were seen just once. Of the sample, 2.6% falls within the top ten clones.

The chain employs TRBV4-1 and TRBJ1-5, with no confidently assigned D gene. The sequence was collected from a man aged 40-49 years in good health and CMV-seronegative. Sequenced material: PBMCs. For the CDR3, the sequence is CASSQVLEDSNQPQHF. The bases are TGCGCCAGCAGCCAAGTGCTTGAGGATAGCAATCAGCCCCAGCATTTT.